Presented here are 27 T cell receptor beta chains from one specimen sequenced in a study of low-dose radiotherapy and immunotherapy resistance in tumors. Time point defined: before trial treatment. TRAV and TRBV primers primed cDNA for both TCRalpha and TCRbeta. For amplifying TCRs, the PCR ran for approximately 18 cycles with Phusion, which was used together with a constant-region primer and the adapter on the V primers. MiXCR, applied by TCRdb to the reads, yields one record per CDR3 protein. The repertoire holds 100,000 or so distinct CDR3 sequences, with around 9.2% as singletons. The sequenced sample was PBMCs, obtained before treatment. The receptors stem from a male donor with prostate cancer.

In its sample, this clonotype was seen many times. The chain recombines TRBV6-2 or TRBV6-3 with TRBJ2-5; 7 nucleotides agree with TRBD1. The CDR3 spans 16 residues. CDR1 is MNHEY, CDR2 SVGEGT, per germline. V lost 0 bases and J lost 2; bases outside the gene matches: 6. The CDR3 DNA follows: TGTGCCAGCAGTTACTCCAACAGGGGAAGGCAAGAGACCCAGTACTTC. This encodes CASSYSNRGRQETQYF.

The table lists this clonotype with many counts. The chain carries TRBV27 and TRBJ2-1; D may be TRBD2 (5 bases). Trimming removed 2 bases from V and 9 bases from J, with 8 bases in between. Germline V gene sequence: CDR1 MNHEY, CDR2 SMNVEV (reference sequence). The CDR3 is made up of 12 amino acids. CDR3 loop: CASSLVEGEQFF. DNA for the CDR3: TGTGCCAGCAGTTTAGTCGAGGGTGAGCAGTTCTTC.

In this sample, this clonotype turned up many times. The chain joins TRBV14 to TRBJ2-1, with D maybe TRBD1 (5 bases). Germline CDR1 and CDR2: SGHDN and FVKESK. The CDR3 runs to 15 residues. Trimming took 2 bases from V and 4 from J, leaving 12 bases between them. The CDR3 nucleotides are TGTGCCAGCAGCCAAAGGGCAGGGCCATACAATGAGCAGTTCTTC. It translates to CASSQRAGPYNEQFF.

This clonotype was counted only a few times. It differs at one base from a far larger clone, so likely a read error. The chain recombines TRBV28 with TRBJ2-1; D is unclear. Per the germline V gene, CDR1 is MDHEN and CDR2 is SYDVKM. There are 15 residues in the CDR3. V lost 10 bases, J lost 10 bases, and 26 bases lay in between. This chain's CDR3 is CATNRSWGTAYEQFF. The CDR3 DNA reads as TGTGCCACCAACCGGAGCTGGGGAACGGCGTACGAGCAGTTCTTC.

This clonotype was counted many times. This rearrangement joins TRBV25-1 to TRBJ2-2, with D uncertain. With 4 bases removed from V and 2 bases from J, the gap between germline ends came to 5 bases. The CDR3 extends over 13 amino acids. Germline lookup yields CDR1 MGHDK and CDR2 SYGVNS. DNA of the CDR3: TGTGCCAGCAGTGGTAGCAACACCGGGGAGCTGTTTTTT. This translates into CASSGSNTGELFF.

At least ten counts were recorded for this clonotype. J is TRBJ2-3 and V is TRBV5-5, with D tentatively TRBD2 (6 bases). V was clipped by 0 bases and J by 0 bases, with 14 bases between them. Germline V lookup: CDR1 SGHKS, CDR2 YYEKEE (reference sequence). This CDR3 has 17 amino acids. The CDR3 DNA reads as TGTGCCAGCAGCTTGGGCGGGGCCCCCCTTAGCACAGATACGCAGTATTTT. Amino acids: CASSLGGAPLSTDTQYF.

This clonotype has a count of ten or more. The rearrangement joins TRBV7-9 to TRBJ2-6; no firm D call. CDR1 and CDR2 (germline): SEHNR, FQNEAQ (reference sequence). This CDR3 contains 18 residues. The germline V and J ends were trimmed by 5 bases and 0 bases, with 17 bases remaining between them. CDR3 sequence: CASSPRPPQSSGANVLTF. The DNA for the CDR3 is TGTGCCAGCAGCCCTAGGCCCCCACAAAGCTCTGGGGCCAACGTCCTGACTTTC.

This clonotype was picked up many times. The junction departs from the called germline gene at one end, perhaps through a read error. This chain links TRBV5-1 with TRBJ2-7, with 11 positions matching TRBD2. Germline CDR1 SGHRS, CDR2 YFSETQ. The CDR3 spans 13 residues. Written as DNA, the CDR3 is TGTGCCAGTCGACTAGCGGGATCTTACGAGCAGTACTTC. Its translation is CASRLAGSYEQYF.

At least ten counts were recorded for this clonotype. The chain uses TRBV12-3 or TRBV12-4 and TRBJ1-2; tentative D call: TRBD1 (6 bases). V was trimmed by 6 bases and J by 5 bases, leaving 16 bases between them. CDR3 length: 14 residues. Here the CDR3 reads CASRMDSNVYGYTF. CDR3 DNA: TGTGCCAGCAGGATGGACAGCAACGTTTATGGCTACACCTTC.

This clonotype was counted at least ten times. V usage is TRBV28 and J usage is TRBJ1-1, with D unclear. The CDR3 sequence is 13 residues long. The germline CDR1 and CDR2 sequences are MDHEN and SYDVKM. V was clipped by 10 bases and J by 3 bases, with 15 bases between them. The CDR3 sequence: CATTKGIHTEAFF. Written as DNA, the CDR3 is TGTGCCACCACCAAAGGGATCCACACTGAAGCTTTCTTT.

This clonotype occurred many times. This chain uses TRBV7-2 with TRBJ2-7; a weak D match, TRBD1 (5 bases). There are 14 residues in the CDR3. Germline loops: CDR1 SGHTA, CDR2 FQGNSA. V gave up 5 bases and J gave up 1 base, with 12 bases separating them. The CDR3 nucleotides read TGTGCCAGCAGCCCTCAGGGTGGATCCTACGAGCAGTACTTC. Protein: CASSPQGGSYEQYF. Full variable domain (missing parts from reference TRBV7-2 and TRBJ2-7): GAGVSQSPSNKVTEKGKDVELRCDPISGHTALYWYRQSLGQGLEFLIYFQGNSAPDKSGLPSDRFSAERTGGSVSTLTIQRTQQEDSAVYLCASSPQGGSYEQYFGPGTRLTVT.

Ten or more counts support this clonotype. This chain uses TRBV28 with TRBJ2-3; 7 bases are a match to TRBD2. The junction had 4 bases not matched to a gene; V was cut back by 5 bases and J by 5 bases. CDR1 and CDR2 from the germline V gene are MDHEN and SYDVKM. CDR3 length: 13 amino acids. CDR3 residues: CASSRVAGDTQYF. The DNA of the CDR3 is TGTGCCAGCAGTAGGGTAGCGGGAGATACGCAGTATTTT.

This clonotype was seen repeatedly, ten times or more. The chain recombines TRBV9 with TRBJ1-5; TRBD1 might be the D (5 bases). V was trimmed by 3 bases and J by 3 bases, leaving 10 bases between them. CDR1 and CDR2 from the germline V gene are SGDLS and YYNGEE. The CDR3 spans 14 residues. This CDR3 is CASSETATNQPQHF. CDR3 nucleotides: TGTGCCAGCAGCGAGACAGCGACCAATCAGCCCCAGCATTTT.

This clonotype showed up just a few times. This chain uses TRBV28 with TRBJ1-1, with 7 bases lining up with TRBD1. The CDR3 is 13 residues long. V gave up 10 bases and J gave up 4 bases; unmatched junction bases: 9. Germline V gives CDR1 MDHEN, CDR2 SYDVKM. CDR3 sequence (DNA): TGTGCCACCCTTATAGGGGGCCCCACTGAAGCTTTCTTT. Translation: CATLIGGPTEAFF.

This clonotype has more than one count but fewer than ten. V gene TRBV24-1 combines with J gene TRBJ2-2; no clear D. Germline V gene sequence: CDR1 KGHDR, CDR2 SFDVKD. The V and J ends lost 6 bases and 5 bases respectively, with 6 bases between them. This CDR3 has 12 amino acids. The CDR3 is CATSKPTGELFF. DNA of the CDR3: TGTGCCACCAGTAAGCCAACCGGGGAGCTGTTTTTT.

This clonotype has more than one count but fewer than ten. The V gene is TRBV28, the J gene TRBJ2-7; tentative D call: TRBD1 (6 bases). CDR3 length equals 13 residues. In germline, CDR1 is MDHEN, CDR2 SYDVKM. The V gene lost 4 bases and the J gene lost 6 bases, with 13 bases spanning the gap. CDR3 sequence: CASSSHRVSEQYF. Written as DNA, the CDR3 is TGTGCCAGCAGTTCCCACAGGGTAAGCGAGCAGTACTTC.

This clonotype appeared many times. The genes are TRBV28 and TRBJ2-1, with TRBD2 matching over 9 bases. Per the germline V gene, CDR1 is MDHEN and CDR2 is SYDVKM. This CDR3 is built from 17 residues. Unmatched junction bases numbered 13, after V lost 4 bases and J lost 6 bases. The CDR3 region is CASSYLLRLAGINEQFF. CDR3 in DNA: TGTGCCAGCAGTTATCTTTTGAGGCTAGCGGGAATCAATGAGCAGTTCTTC. The full variable domain, rest sourced from reference TRBV28 and TRBJ2-1, is DVKVTQSSRYLVKRTGEKVFLECVQDMDHENMFWYRQDPGLGLRLIYFSYDVKMKEKGDIPEGYSVSREKKERFSLILESASTNQTSMYLCASSYLLRLAGINEQFFGPGTRLTVL.

This clonotype was picked up many times. The rearrangement joins TRBV7-2 to TRBJ2-3; no clear D gene. This CDR3 is 14 amino acids long. The V and J ends lost 4 bases and 2 bases respectively, with 10 bases between them. Germline values: CDR1 SGHTA, CDR2 FQGNSA. The CDR3 loop reads CASSSDGPTDTQYF. The CDR3 DNA reads as TGTGCCAGCAGCTCGGACGGACCCACAGATACGCAGTATTTT. The full variable domain, with the rest looked up from reference TRBV7-2 and TRBJ2-3, is GAGVSQSPSNKVTEKGKDVELRCDPISGHTALYWYRQSLGQGLEFLIYFQGNSAPDKSGLPSDRFSAERTGGSVSTLTIQRTQQEDSAVYLCASSSDGPTDTQYFGPGTRLTVL.

This clonotype has at least ten counts. The rearrangement uses TRBV6-2 or TRBV6-3 and TRBJ1-5, with unresolved D. CDR3 size: 13 residues. The V gene's germline CDR1 is MNHEY and CDR2 SVGEGT. V was clipped by 1 base and J by 4 bases, with 5 bases between them. The CDR3, as DNA: TGTGCCAGCAGTTACTGGCAGAATCAGCCCCAGCATTTT. Translating gives CASSYWQNQPQHF.

This clonotype was recorded at least ten times. The J gene is TRBJ1-5, the V gene TRBV2; D is ambiguous. Germline CDR1 is SNHLY and CDR2 is FYNNEI. The CDR3 sequence is 14 residues long. Trimming took 3 bases from V and 3 from J, leaving 9 bases between them. CDR3: CASSDPRNNQPQHF. The CDR3 DNA sequence: TGTGCCAGCAGTGACCCGCGGAACAATCAGCCCCAGCATTTT. Together with reference TRBV2 and TRBJ1-5, the CDR3 gives the full variable domain: EPEVTQTPSHQVTQMGQEVILRCVPISNHLYFYWYRQILGQKVEFLVSFYNNEISEKSEIFDDQFSVERPDGSNFTLKIRSTKLEDSAMYFCASSDPRNNQPQHFGDGTRLSIL.

This clonotype was counted at least ten times. This rearrangement joins TRBV19 to TRBJ2-5; D is ambiguous. The CDR3 consists of 12 residues. Trimming stripped 4 bases from V and 2 bases from J, with 5 bases between. Looked up from germline, CDR1 is LNHDA and CDR2 is SQIVND (reference sequence). CDR3 sequence: CASSKAQETQYF. The CDR3 coding sequence is TGTGCCAGTAGTAAGGCTCAAGAGACCCAGTACTTC. The entire variable domain, with the rest obtained from reference TRBV19 and TRBJ2-5, is as follows: DGGITQSPKYLFRKEGQNVTLSCEQNLNHDAMYWYRQDPGQGLRLIYYSQIVNDFQKGDIAEGYSVSREKKESFPLTVTSAQKNPTAFYLCASSKAQETQYFGPGTRLLVL.

A word on this clonotype: A read error is possible here, since a much larger clone lies one base away. The gene calls are TRBV19 and TRBJ2-3, with 10 bases aligning to TRBD2. The CDR3 covers 16 residues. Trimming took 5 bases from V and 6 from J; bases not matched to a gene: 11. Germline V lookup: CDR1 LNHDA, CDR2 SQIVND (reference sequence). CDR3 sequence reads: CASSPTSGWAKDTQYF. In DNA, the CDR3 is TGTGCCAGTAGTCCGACTAGCGGGTGGGCAAAGGATACGCAGTATTTT. Together with reference TRBV19 and TRBJ2-3, the CDR3 gives the full variable domain: DGGITQSPKYLFRKEGQNVTLSCEQNLNHDAMYWYRQDPGQGLRLIYYSQIVNDFQKGDIAEGYSVSREKKESFPLTVTSAQKNPTAFYLCASSPTSGWAKDTQYFGPGTRLTVL.

Many counts were recorded for this clonotype. The gene calls are TRBV11-2 and TRBJ2-3; D gene ambiguous. The germline V gene encodes CDR1 SGHAT and CDR2 FQNNGV. Trimming shortened V by 6 bases and J by 0 bases, and 13 bases separated the two germline ends. The CDR3 sequence is 15 residues long. CDR3 residues: CASSYTPGSTDTQYF. The CDR3 coding sequence is TGTGCCAGCAGTTATACCCCCGGGAGCACAGATACGCAGTATTTT.

This clonotype was counted at least ten times. The gene calls are TRBV20-1 and TRBJ2-7; 11 bases fit TRBD2. Looked up from germline, CDR1 is DFQATT and CDR2 is SNEGSKA (reference sequence). With 7 bases clipped from V and 1 base from J, the junction kept 21 bases outside the gene matches. CDR3 length equals 19 residues. DNA of the CDR3: TGCAGTGTCGTATTTGCGGAGACTAGCGGGATTAGCGGGTCCTACGAGCAGTACTTC. It yields the protein CSVVFAETSGISGSYEQYF.

This clonotype was counted between two and nine times. CDR3 protein: CASSQETGTNQETQYF. The DNA for the CDR3 is TGTGCCAGCAGCCAAGAGACCGGGACGAACCAAGAGACCCAGTACTTC. This rearrangement joins TRBV4-2 to TRBJ2-5, with D perhaps being TRBD1 or TRBD2 (5 bases each). CDR1 LGHNA and CDR2 YNFKEQ come from the germline V gene. The CDR3 extends over 16 amino acids. Trimming stripped 0 bases from V and 0 bases from J, with 11 bases between.

This clonotype showed up many times. The chain joins TRBV2 to TRBJ1-3, with a weak D call TRBD1 (5 bases). The CDR3 is made up of 14 amino acids. Germline V gives CDR1 SNHLY, CDR2 FYNNEI. V lost 5 bases and J lost 4, with 12 bases in between. In nucleotides, the CDR3 is TGTGCCAGCAGTCGTTCACGACAGGGAAACACCATATATTTT. It codes for CASSRSRQGNTIYF.

This clonotype came up many times. The chain carries TRBV5-1 and TRBJ1-2; D is unresolved. Trimming took 5 bases from V and 4 from J, leaving 15 bases between them. This CDR3 has 14 residues. Germline assignment: CDR1 SGHRS and CDR2 YFSETQ. CDR3 amino acids: CASRPSGGGYGYTF. For the CDR3, the DNA is TGCGCCAGCAGACCATCTGGCGGCGGCTATGGCTACACCTTC.